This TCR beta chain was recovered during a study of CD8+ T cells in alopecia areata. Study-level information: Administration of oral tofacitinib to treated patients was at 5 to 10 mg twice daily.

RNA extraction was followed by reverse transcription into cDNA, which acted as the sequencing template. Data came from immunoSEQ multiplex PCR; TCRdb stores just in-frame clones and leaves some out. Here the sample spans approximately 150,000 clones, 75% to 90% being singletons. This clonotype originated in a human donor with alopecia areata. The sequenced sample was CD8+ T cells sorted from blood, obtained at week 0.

The CDR3 here is CASSLSATGGNTIYF. The CDR3 bases are TGTGCCAGCAGTTTATCTGCGACAGGGGGAAACACCATATATTTT. The gene calls are TRBV27 and TRBJ1-3; 7 bases match TRBD1. The CDR3 contains 15 residues. Germline V gene lookup returns CDR1 MNHEY and CDR2 SMNVEV (reference sequence). V dropped 0 bases and J dropped 4; count of bases not matched to a gene: 3.